This T cell receptor (beta chain) came from a study of cytomegalovirus exposure and HLA in healthy donors. Study details: The 120 validation repertoires matched the 500 to 750 first-cohort repertoires in platform, a later analysis reported. General study points: Rare TCR sequences predominated, though certain public TCRs were found in many donors. A classifier reportedly called cytomegalovirus status with high sensitivity and specificity.

In the case of this clone: Its matching antigen is unknown.

Repertoires were generated with immunoSEQ multiplex PCR, while TCRdb's copy carries only in-frame clones and drops some. Of 65,000 to 85,000 clones detected, about 95% appear once; the ten largest clones hold 0.6% to 0.7%. V was shortened by 0 bases and J by 3 bases, with 7 bases between the two germline ends. From germline, CDR1 is SGHNT and CDR2 YYREEE (reference sequence). The CDR3 is 13 amino acids. The chain combines TRBV5-4 with TRBJ2-7; D may be TRBD1 (6 bases). The receptor was derived from a woman younger than 30 in good health and CMV-seronegative. The specimen sequenced was PBMCs. CDR3 DNA sequence: TGTGCCAGCAGCTTGGGACAGGACTACGAGCAGTACTTC. Residues: CASSLGQDYEQYF.